This section outlines one T cell receptor beta chain sequence together with its context. The antigen is not known. This sample is part of a study of early T cells in non-severe SARS-CoV-2 infection. The wider study: Alpha and beta chains were unpaired, from unsorted whole-blood bulk RNA. Findings and limits, study-wide: Database matching using VDJdb favored anti-spike CD8 responses, with private and CD4 specificities left missing.

V was shortened by 2 bases and J by 3 bases, with 4 bases between the two germline ends. CDR1 is DFQATT, CDR2 SNEGSKA, per germline (reference sequence). CDR3 length: 11 amino acids. As part of library construction, unique molecular identifiers were attached to individual cDNA molecules. One entry per CDR3 protein, called by TCRdb with MiXCR from the 5' RACE reads. The table shows 55,000 to 75,000 distinct CDR3 sequences, with about a tenth occurring only once. The sample consisted of whole blood. This receptor was obtained from an adult who was a healthcare worker with PCR-confirmed SARS-CoV-2 infection or an uninfected control (not recorded which). The chain employs TRBV20-1 and TRBJ1-2; D is unresolved. CDR3 in DNA: TGCAGTGCTAGACGGCACTATGGCTACACCTTC. The encoded protein is CSARRHYGYTF.